The rows below give T cell receptor beta chains drawn from one sample of a study of blood T cell repertoires in COVID-19. The repertoire was sequenced with immunoSEQ multiplex PCR; TCRdb's copy has only in-frame clones and lacks some. The table has approximately 130,000 clones, 70% to 90% seen once. The material sequenced was peripheral blood. The receptor source for this set is a human donor in a cohort sampled during active COVID-19. The CDR3 runs from the conserved cysteine through the conserved F or W. The D gene is left open where the match is weak. Not every row has a clone size; where given, it reads once, few, many or a size class.

v_call: TRBV10-1
cdr3_length: 14
d_call: NA
j_call: TRBJ2-7
clone_size: NA
cdr3_nt: TGCGCCAGCAGTGATACAGGGTTTTGGCGCGAGCAGTACTTC
cdr3_aa: CASSDTGFWREQYF

v_call: TRBV6-5
cdr3_length: 12
d_call: NA
j_call: TRBJ1-2
clone_size: NA
cdr3_nt: TGTGCCAACCAGCCGGACATGGGTGGCTACACCTTC
cdr3_aa: CANQPDMGGYTF

v_call: TRBV6-2/TRBV6-3
cdr3_length: 15
d_call: NA
j_call: TRBJ1-5
clone_size: NA
cdr3_nt: TGTGCCAGCAGTTATTCCGGGGTCGGGAATCAGCCCCAGCATTTT
cdr3_aa: CASSYSGVGNQPQHF

v_call: TRBV7-2
cdr3_length: 16
d_call: NA
j_call: TRBJ1-5
clone_size: NA
cdr3_nt: TGTGCCAGCAGCTTAATGGTAGGGGAAGGCAATCAGCCCCAGCATTTT
cdr3_aa: CASSLMVGEGNQPQHF

v_call: TRBV7-8
cdr3_length: 14
d_call: TRBD1
j_call: TRBJ1-2
clone_size: NA
cdr3_nt: TGTGCCAGCAGCCCCGGGGACAGGTGGAATGGCTACACCTTC
cdr3_aa: CASSPGDRWNGYTF

v_call: TRBV5-6
cdr3_length: 15
d_call: NA
j_call: TRBJ2-5
clone_size: NA
cdr3_nt: TGTGCCAGCAGCTTATTAGCGTTTTCCGAAGAGACCCAGTACTTC
cdr3_aa: CASSLLAFSEETQYF

v_call: TRBV19
cdr3_length: 15
d_call: NA
j_call: TRBJ1-5
clone_size: few
cdr3_nt: TGTGCCAGTTCCGTAACAGCTCCCCAGGGGCAGCCCCAGCATTTT
cdr3_aa: CASSVTAPQGQPQHF

v_call: TRBV30
cdr3_length: 14
d_call: NA
j_call: TRBJ1-1
clone_size: NA
cdr3_nt: TGTGCCTGGAAAGACCAGGGCTCCGGAGCTGAAGCTTTCTTT
cdr3_aa: CAWKDQGSGAEAFF

v_call: TRBV6-5
cdr3_length: 14
d_call: NA
j_call: TRBJ1-4
clone_size: once
cdr3_nt: TGTGCCAGCAGTTACCGGGGGGTCGATGAAAAACTGTTTTTT
cdr3_aa: CASSYRGVDEKLFF

v_call: TRBV7-3
cdr3_length: 15
d_call: NA
j_call: TRBJ2-1
clone_size: NA
cdr3_nt: TGTGCCAGCAGCTTAAGTGGGGGCCCTTACAATGAGCAGTTCTTC
cdr3_aa: CASSLSGGPYNEQFF

v_call: TRBV3-1/TRBV3-2
cdr3_length: 14
d_call: TRBD1
j_call: TRBJ2-1
clone_size: NA
cdr3_nt: TGTGCCAGCAGGCGGGGACAGGGAGTGAGTGAGCAGTTCTTC
cdr3_aa: CASRRGQGVSEQFF

v_call: TRBV6-1
cdr3_length: 16
d_call: NA
j_call: TRBJ1-1
clone_size: NA
cdr3_nt: TGTGCCAGCAGTGACTTCGGGGGGGCGCTGAACACTGAAGCTTTCTTT
cdr3_aa: CASSDFGGALNTEAFF

v_call: TRBV18
cdr3_length: 15
d_call: TRBD2
j_call: TRBJ2-3
clone_size: NA
cdr3_nt: TGTGCCAGCTCACGTGCGCGGGGGGGCACAGATACGCAGTATTTT
cdr3_aa: CASSRARGGTDTQYF

v_call: TRBV5-1
cdr3_length: 13
d_call: NA
j_call: TRBJ1-2
clone_size: NA
cdr3_nt: TGCGCCAGCAGCTTGGTAGGGGTCGGTGGCTACACCTTC
cdr3_aa: CASSLVGVGGYTF

v_call: TRBV27
cdr3_length: 14
d_call: NA
j_call: TRBJ2-7
clone_size: once
cdr3_nt: TGTGCCAGCAGTTTGTCGACTAGCTCCTACGAGCAGTACTTC
cdr3_aa: CASSLSTSSYEQYF

v_call: TRBV4-1
cdr3_length: 15
d_call: NA
j_call: TRBJ1-1
clone_size: NA
cdr3_nt: TGCGCCAGCAGCCTGCCCGGGACATTAAACACTGAAGCTTTCTTT
cdr3_aa: CASSLPGTLNTEAFF

v_call: TRBV5-4
cdr3_length: 13
d_call: NA
j_call: TRBJ1-2
clone_size: NA
cdr3_nt: TGTGCCAGCAGAAAAGACCGGGACTATGGCTACACCTTC
cdr3_aa: CASRKDRDYGYTF

v_call: TRBV5-5
cdr3_length: 14
d_call: TRBD2
j_call: TRBJ2-7
clone_size: NA
cdr3_nt: TGTGCCAGCAGCCTCCTGGGGGGGGGCTACGAGCAGTACTTC
cdr3_aa: CASSLLGGGYEQYF

v_call: TRBV27
cdr3_length: 16
d_call: TRBD2
j_call: TRBJ2-1
clone_size: NA
cdr3_nt: TGTGCCAGCAGTTTGGGGCTAGCGGGCTCTTACAATGAGCAGTTCTTC
cdr3_aa: CASSLGLAGSYNEQFF

v_call: TRBV10-3
cdr3_length: 11
d_call: NA
j_call: TRBJ1-1
clone_size: few
cdr3_nt: TGTGCCACGAGAATGAACACTGAAGCTTTCTTT
cdr3_aa: CATRMNTEAFF

v_call: TRBV6-5
cdr3_length: 14
d_call: NA
j_call: TRBJ1-1
clone_size: NA
cdr3_nt: TGTGCCAGCAGTTACTCGAGAGTGAACACTGAAGCTTTCTTT
cdr3_aa: CASSYSRVNTEAFF

v_call: TRBV9
cdr3_length: 17
d_call: TRBD1
j_call: TRBJ1-2
clone_size: NA
cdr3_nt: TGTGCCAGCAGCGTAGGGATAAGACAGGGTGGTGGGTATGGCTACACCTTC
cdr3_aa: CASSVGIRQGGGYGYTF

v_call: TRBV5-6
cdr3_length: 14
d_call: NA
j_call: TRBJ1-1
clone_size: NA
cdr3_nt: TGTGCCAGCAGCTTGGGCAGGGTAGGCACTGAAGCTTTCTTT
cdr3_aa: CASSLGRVGTEAFF

v_call: TRBV4-1
cdr3_length: 16
d_call: TRBD2
j_call: TRBJ2-1
clone_size: NA
cdr3_nt: TGCGCCAGCAGCCAGGAAACTAGCGGACGTTACAATGAGCAGTTCTTC
cdr3_aa: CASSQETSGRYNEQFF

v_call: TRBV4-1
cdr3_length: 14
d_call: NA
j_call: TRBJ1-6
clone_size: few
cdr3_nt: TGCGCCAGCAGCTTGCCCGGCTATAATTCACCCCTCCACTTT
cdr3_aa: CASSLPGYNSPLHF

v_call: TRBV19
cdr3_length: 14
d_call: NA
j_call: TRBJ1-6
clone_size: NA
cdr3_nt: TGTGCCAGCAGTATATCGGGGGTTAATTCACCCCTCCACTTT
cdr3_aa: CASSISGVNSPLHF

v_call: TRBV4-1
cdr3_length: 18
d_call: TRBD2
j_call: TRBJ2-5
clone_size: NA
cdr3_nt: TGCGCCAGCAGAGCCCTAGTTAGGACTAGCGAACTCCAAGAGACCCAGTACTTC
cdr3_aa: CASRALVRTSELQETQYF

v_call: TRBV27
cdr3_length: 15
d_call: TRBD2
j_call: TRBJ2-1
clone_size: NA
cdr3_nt: TGTGCCAGCAGTTTATCTGGACTAGGGAACAATGAGCAGTTCTTC
cdr3_aa: CASSLSGLGNNEQFF

v_call: TRBV4-2
cdr3_length: 17
d_call: NA
j_call: TRBJ1-4
clone_size: NA
cdr3_nt: TGTGCCAGCAGCCATTCAGGGTCGGGCGCAACTAATGAAAAACTGTTTTTT
cdr3_aa: CASSHSGSGATNEKLFF

v_call: TRBV9
cdr3_length: 15
d_call: NA
j_call: TRBJ1-1
clone_size: NA
cdr3_nt: TGTGCCAGCAGCGTAGCGGGGGGCAGGGACACTGAAGCTTTCTTT
cdr3_aa: CASSVAGGRDTEAFF

v_call: TRBV10-3
cdr3_length: 16
d_call: TRBD1
j_call: TRBJ2-7
clone_size: NA
cdr3_nt: TGTGCCATCAGTGAGCCCTCCAGGACAGGGCTCGATGAGCAGTACTTC
cdr3_aa: CAISEPSRTGLDEQYF

v_call: TRBV19
cdr3_length: 17
d_call: TRBD1
j_call: TRBJ2-3
clone_size: NA
cdr3_nt: TGTGCCAGTAGTATAGGGCGAGGACAGGGAAGCACAGATACGCAGTATTTT
cdr3_aa: CASSIGRGQGSTDTQYF

v_call: TRBV19
cdr3_length: 16
d_call: NA
j_call: TRBJ1-5
clone_size: NA
cdr3_nt: TGTGCCAGTAGGGGGCTGAAAGACAGGACCAATCAGCCCCAGCATTTT
cdr3_aa: CASRGLKDRTNQPQHF

v_call: TRBV4-1
cdr3_length: 17
d_call: TRBD2
j_call: TRBJ2-1
clone_size: NA
cdr3_nt: TGCGCCAGCAGCCAATTTAGCGGGGCCCCGAGGTCCAATGAGCAGTTCTTC
cdr3_aa: CASSQFSGAPRSNEQFF

v_call: TRBV29-1
cdr3_length: 13
d_call: TRBD2
j_call: TRBJ2-4
clone_size: NA
cdr3_nt: TGCAGCGCAAGCGGGGGCGATGGAAACATTCAGTACTTC
cdr3_aa: CSASGGDGNIQYF

v_call: TRBV5-1
cdr3_length: 14
d_call: TRBD2
j_call: TRBJ2-3
clone_size: NA
cdr3_nt: TGCGCCAGCAGCTCCAGCGGGGGGACAGATACGCAGTATTTT
cdr3_aa: CASSSSGGTDTQYF

v_call: TRBV19
cdr3_length: 15
d_call: TRBD2
j_call: TRBJ2-3
clone_size: once
cdr3_nt: TGTGCCAGTAGTATTGGGACTAGCGGGGCAGATACGCAGTATTTT
cdr3_aa: CASSIGTSGADTQYF

v_call: TRBV11-2
cdr3_length: 17
d_call: NA
j_call: TRBJ2-1
clone_size: NA
cdr3_nt: TGTGCCAGCAGCTCAGGGACATCTCTAGTGTACTACAATGAGCAGTTCTTC
cdr3_aa: CASSSGTSLVYYNEQFF

v_call: TRBV5-6
cdr3_length: 15
d_call: TRBD1
j_call: TRBJ2-7
clone_size: NA
cdr3_nt: TGTGCCAGCAGCTACACACAGGGGGAAACCTACGAGCAGTACTTC
cdr3_aa: CASSYTQGETYEQYF

v_call: TRBV18
cdr3_length: 14
d_call: TRBD1
j_call: TRBJ2-7
clone_size: NA
cdr3_nt: TGTGCCAGCTCACCGGACAGGGTGTCCTACGAGCAGTACTTC
cdr3_aa: CASSPDRVSYEQYF

v_call: TRBV5-1
cdr3_length: 13
d_call: NA
j_call: TRBJ2-7
clone_size: NA
cdr3_nt: TGCGCCAGCAGCTTGTTCGACAGTTACGAGCAGTACTTC
cdr3_aa: CASSLFDSYEQYF

v_call: TRBV5-6
cdr3_length: 13
d_call: NA
j_call: TRBJ1-1
clone_size: NA
cdr3_nt: TGTGCCAGCAGCTTGACGGTGAACACTGAAGCTTTCTTT
cdr3_aa: CASSLTVNTEAFF

v_call: TRBV21-1
cdr3_length: 16
d_call: NA
j_call: TRBJ1-3
clone_size: once
cdr3_nt: TGTGCCAGCAGCTTTGGTGACGGGGGCTCTGGAAACACCATATATTTT
cdr3_aa: CASSFGDGGSGNTIYF

v_call: TRBV4-2
cdr3_length: 14
d_call: TRBD2
j_call: TRBJ2-7
clone_size: NA
cdr3_nt: TGTGCCAGCAGCTCGTCTAGCGGCCCCTACGAGCAGTACTTC
cdr3_aa: CASSSSSGPYEQYF

v_call: TRBV5-1
cdr3_length: 14
d_call: NA
j_call: TRBJ2-7
clone_size: NA
cdr3_nt: TGCGCCAGCAGCTCAGACCAGGGTTCCTACGAGCAGTACTTC
cdr3_aa: CASSSDQGSYEQYF

v_call: TRBV6-6
cdr3_length: 11
d_call: NA
j_call: TRBJ2-7
clone_size: NA
cdr3_nt: TGTGCCAGCAGTAAAGGCGGGGAGCAGTACTTC
cdr3_aa: CASSKGGEQYF

v_call: TRBV20-1
cdr3_length: 11
d_call: TRBD1
j_call: TRBJ1-1
clone_size: once
cdr3_nt: TGCAGGGGACAGTACCACACTGAAGCTTTCTTT
cdr3_aa: CRGQYHTEAFF

v_call: TRBV6-6
cdr3_length: 12
d_call: NA
j_call: TRBJ2-5
clone_size: NA
cdr3_nt: TGTGCCAGCAGTTCCGGAGAAGAGACCCAGTACTTC
cdr3_aa: CASSSGEETQYF